Below, one TCR beta chain is given with its context. This entry is derived from a study of blood T cells in healthy people across ages. The V and J ends lost 1 base and 0 bases, in that order; junction bases with no gene match: 5. The germline V gene has CDR1 SGHRS and CDR2 YFSETQ. CDR3 size: 16 residues. Primers used in a second PCR of roughly 7 to 12 cycles were a sample-barcoded 5' primer and a J-beta primer mix. In TCRdb, the 5' RACE reads were re-called with MiXCR into one record per CDR3 protein. The table lists over a million distinct CDR3 sequences, 42% of them singletons, with roughly 8.2% in the top ten.

Source material: blood. The chain links TRBV5-1 to TRBJ2-3; 7 bases agree with TRBD2. The origin of this receptor is a woman aged 18-29 years in good health. The CDR3 sequence: CASSLPAGGSTDTQYF. The CDR3 coding sequence is TGCGCCAGCAGCTTGCCTGCCGGGGGGAGCACAGATACGCAGTATTTT.